Reported below is one T cell receptor (beta chain). This entry comes from a study of CD4 T cells in relation to SARS-CoV-2 and coronaviruses. Unexposed donor CD4+ T cells date from about 2010-2018, before the COVID-19 pandemic. The assay was immunoSEQ multiplex PCR, and TCRdb's table has in-frame clones only and misses some. The table lists some 65,000 clones, over 70% of them singletons, with 1.6% in the top ten. The sequenced material came from memory CD4+ T cells from PBMCs. The receptor comes from a human donor in good health.

In nucleotides, the CDR3 is TGTGCCAGTAGTGCACAGGGTCGGGGCACTGAAGCTTTCTTT. Translated: CASSAQGRGTEAFF. This chain uses TRBV19 with TRBJ1-1; tentatively, D is TRBD1 (6 bases). Germline CDR1 reads LNHDA; CDR2 reads SQIVND (reference sequence). V was trimmed by 5 bases and J by 4 bases, leaving 14 bases between them. This CDR3 is 14 amino acids long. The complete variable domain, with remaining parts taken from reference TRBV19 and TRBJ1-1, reads DGGITQSPKYLFRKEGQNVTLSCEQNLNHDAMYWYRQDPGQGLRLIYYSQIVNDFQKGDIAEGYSVSREKKESFPLTVTSAQKNPTAFYLCASSAQGRGTEAFFGQGTRLTVV.